The source of this T cell receptor beta chain is a study of cytotoxic CD8 clonotypes in ibrutinib-treated CLL. Study information: Patient counts were 11 relapsed/refractory, roughly 15 treatment-naive and some 17 IGHV unmutated. Productive templates averaged about 250,000 per sample, and productive rearrangements around 97,000.

The ends were cut back, 2 bases at V and 1 base at J, with 9 bases in the middle. This CDR3 contains 14 residues. CDR1 is SGHNT, CDR2 YYREEE, per germline (reference sequence). Clones were read by immunoSEQ multiplex PCR, and TCRdb kept only the in-frame ones, dropping some. The table records some 120,000 clones, around 84% of them present only once. The study's findings and limits: The study found baseline clonality above age-matched healthy donors, tracking circulating CD8+ T-cell counts.

About this clone itself: Its antigen is not known.

J is TRBJ1-1 and V is TRBV5-4; D is undetermined. The receptor was isolated from a human donor with chronic lymphocytic leukemia. This specimen consisted of PBMCs, obtained after 24 months of ibrutinib treatment. The CDR3 loop is CASSFADRNTEAFF. The CDR3 nucleotides read TGTGCCAGCAGCTTTGCAGACCGGAACACTGAAGCTTTCTTT. Full variable domain (outside the CDR3, taken from reference TRBV5-4 and TRBJ1-1): ETGVTQSPTHLIKTRGQQVTLRCSSQSGHNTVSWYQQALGQGPQFIFQYYREEENGRGNFPPRFSGLQFPNYSSELNVNALELDDSALYLCASSFADRNTEAFFGQGTRLTVV.